This entry describes one T cell receptor beta chain. Assay: immunoSEQ multiplex PCR; the TCRdb copy retains only in-frame clones and omits some. This table has 410,000 or so clones, 89% appearing once. The V end was cut by 1 base, the J end by 14 bases, with 20 bases between. CDR1 is SGHTA, CDR2 FQGNSA, per germline. There are 14 residues in the CDR3. This sample was taken from a study of blood T cell repertoires in COVID-19. Study information: T cells, B-cell-depleted T cells, or PBMCs provided the cDNA or gDNA that served as material.

The rearrangement joins TRBV7-2 to TRBJ2-5, with D possibly being TRBD2 (5 bases). This receptor was identified in a woman between 40 and 50 years old with COVID-19, enrolled during active disease. Input material: peripheral blood. The CDR3 reads CASSLDGGPGKSYF. The CDR3 coding sequence is TGTGCCAGCAGCTTAGACGGTGGGCCCGGGAAGTCCTACTTC. The full variable domain, rest sourced from reference TRBV7-2 and TRBJ2-5, is GAGVSQSPSNKVTEKGKDVELRCDPISGHTALYWYRQSLGQGLEFLIYFQGNSAPDKSGLPSDRFSAERTGGSVSTLTIQRTQQEDSAVYLCASSLDGGPGKSYFGPGTRLLVL.